Sequencing of this T cell receptor (beta chain) was carried out in a study of T cell responses to AZD1222 COVID-19 vaccine. As for the study in general: Timing groups of about 4 and about 12 weeks for second doses were pooled. Study-wide results and limits: Spike was spanned by vaccine-associated CD4 TCRs, with dominance at 160-218 and 743-854.

Trimming left V 1 base short and J 7 bases short, with 10 bases between. There are 13 residues in the CDR3. From germline, CDR1 is SGHDN and CDR2 FVKESK. Regarding this clone: Its matching antigen is unknown.

The assay was immunoSEQ multiplex PCR, and TCRdb's table has in-frame clones only and misses some. The sample has around 120,000 clones; 90% to 95% are singletons. This sequence originates from an adult in good health. Here the sequenced sample was peripheral blood, taken on day 0 of AZD1222 vaccination. This chain joins TRBV14 and TRBJ1-2; D remains ambiguous. The CDR3 is CASSQVERSGYTF. The CDR3 region has the DNA TGTGCCAGCAGCCAAGTCGAAAGGAGTGGCTACACCTTC.